Below, 30 T cell receptor beta chains from the same sample are listed, as sequenced in a study of OX40 agonist ivuxolimab in advanced cancers. Repertoires were generated with immunoSEQ multiplex PCR, while TCRdb's copy carries only in-frame clones and drops some. The table shows about 30,000 clones, with 80% to 85% occurring only once. Here the sequenced sample was CD4+ or CD8+ T cells sorted from blood, taken in a trial of the OX40 agonist ivuxolimab. Receptor source: an adult with an advanced solid tumor such as melanoma, head and neck, liver or kidney cancer.

This clone was seen at least ten times. This chain connects TRBV18 to TRBJ2-7, with no clear D. The CDR3 contains 12 residues. Trimming left V 5 bases short and J 6 bases short, with 11 bases between. CDR1 and CDR2 from the germline V gene are KGHSH and LQKENI. The CDR3 DNA reads as TGTGCCAGCTCAGACGATGGGCGCGAGCAGTACTTC. Amino acids: CASSDDGREQYF.

The rearrangement joins TRBV5-4 to TRBJ1-4; 7 bases agree with TRBD1. In germline, CDR1 is SGHNT, CDR2 YYREEE (reference sequence). The junction had 6 bases not matched to a gene; V was cut back by 2 bases and J by 2 bases. This CDR3 comprises 16 residues. This CDR3 is CASSLTPGQTNEKLFF. The CDR3 DNA reads as TGTGCCAGCAGCTTAACACCGGGACAGACTAATGAAAAACTGTTTTTT.

This chain joins TRBV30 and TRBJ2-7; 7 bases align to TRBD1. The CDR3 is 12 residues long. Germline V lookup: CDR1 GTSNPN, CDR2 SVGIG (reference sequence). The V segment lost 5 bases and the J segment 0 bases; nucleotides outside the gene matches: 1. CDR3 DNA sequence: TGTGCCTGGGGACAGGACTCCTACGAGCAGTACTTC. It translates to CAWGQDSYEQYF.

The chain is built from TRBV30 and TRBJ2-2; TRBD2 aligns across 9 bases. Trimming removed 0 bases from V and 3 bases from J; junction bases left unmatched: 2. Germline lookup yields CDR1 GTSNPN and CDR2 SVGIG (reference sequence). This CDR3 comprises 15 residues. This CDR3 is CAWSVGGRDTGELFF. The CDR3 DNA follows: TGTGCCTGGAGTGTAGGCGGGAGGGACACCGGGGAGCTGTTTTTT.

V is TRBV2 and J is TRBJ1-1; weak D call: TRBD1 (5 bases). CDR1 is SNHLY, CDR2 FYNNEI, per germline. CDR3 size: 13 residues. DNA of the CDR3: TGTGCAAACGGGAGGGGCATGAACACTGAAGCTTTCTTT. The encoded protein is CANGRGMNTEAFF.

CDR3 region: CASSLGTGDSPLHF. The CDR3 region has the DNA TGTGCCAGCAGTCTAGGGACAGGTGATTCACCCCTCCACTTT. V is TRBV6-5 and J is TRBJ1-6; 8 nucleotides line up with TRBD1. Trimming cost V 5 bases and J 8 bases; bases outside gene matches: 5. CDR1 and CDR2 (germline): MNHEY, SVGAGI. This CDR3 has 14 amino acids.

V usage is TRBV19 and J usage is TRBJ2-7; 7 bases map to TRBD2. V gave up 1 base and J gave up 5 bases; unmatched junction bases: 5. Germline V gene data show CDR1 as LNHDA and CDR2 as SQIVND (reference sequence). The CDR3 runs to 14 residues. In DNA form, the CDR3 reads TGTGCCAGTAGTATAGGGCGGGAGAACGACGAGCAGTACTTC. This codes for CASSIGRENDEQYF.

The genes are TRBV27 and TRBJ2-3; D is unclear. CDR3 size: 13 residues. The V gene lost 0 bases and the J gene lost 3 bases, with 4 bases spanning the gap. CDR1 and CDR2 from the germline V gene are MNHEY and SMNVEV (reference sequence). CDR3 residues: CASSLSRTDTQYF. DNA for the CDR3: TGTGCCAGCAGTTTATCGCGAACAGATACGCAGTATTTT.

V is TRBV13 and J is TRBJ2-2; D is uncertain. The CDR3 consists of 15 residues. V dropped 4 bases and J dropped 7 bases, with 16 bases sitting between them. CDR1 PRHDT and CDR2 FYEKMQ come from the germline V gene (reference sequence). The CDR3 loop is CASSYLKEDIGELFF. DNA for the CDR3: TGTGCCAGCAGCTACCTTAAAGAGGATATCGGGGAGCTGTTTTTT.

The V gene is TRBV27, the J gene TRBJ2-7, with D possibly being TRBD1 or TRBD2 (5 bases each). Germline V gene lookup returns CDR1 MNHEY and CDR2 SMNVEV (reference sequence). The CDR3 runs 13 residues. V dropped 6 bases and J dropped 3 bases, with 12 bases sitting between them. The DNA for the CDR3 is TGTGCCAGCAGCCTCCGGGACGGCTACGAGCAGTACTTC. Translating it yields CASSLRDGYEQYF.

This rearrangement joins TRBV7-9 to TRBJ2-7; TRBD2 matches at 9 bases. The CDR3 runs to 17 residues. Trimming removed 5 bases from V and 5 bases from J; junction bases left unmatched: 16. The germline V gene has CDR1 SEHNR and CDR2 FQNEAQ (reference sequence). CDR3 region: CASSTHSGTSWNHEQYF. The CDR3 nucleotides are TGTGCCAGCAGCACCCACTCCGGGACTAGCTGGAACCACGAGCAGTACTTC.

The chain joins TRBV5-5 to TRBJ1-2, with no clear D. This CDR3 is 17 amino acids long. From germline, CDR1 is SGHKS and CDR2 YYEKEE (reference sequence). Trimming left V 0 bases short and J 0 bases short, with 15 bases between. As DNA, the CDR3 is TGTGCCAGCAGCTTGGCGGGCACCTTCCTTTCTAACTATGGCTACACCTTC. Protein product: CASSLAGTFLSNYGYTF. Full variable domain (missing parts from reference TRBV5-5 and TRBJ1-2): DAGVTQSPTHLIKTRGQQVTLRCSPISGHKSVSWYQQVLGQGPQFIFQYYEKEERGRGNFPDRFSARQFPNYSSELNVNALLLGDSALYLCASSLAGTFLSNYGYTFGSGTRLTVV.

The table lists this clone with a few counts. The chain employs TRBV15 and TRBJ1-2; unclear D gene. Trimming pared 3 bases from V and 5 bases from J, leaving 13 bases between. Germline assignment: CDR1 LNHNV and CDR2 YYDKDF (reference sequence). The CDR3 totals 14 residues. The CDR3 nucleotides are TGTGCCACCAGCAGTGGTGGTCAAGCATATGGCTACACCTTC. This translates into CATSSGGQAYGYTF.

J is TRBJ1-6 and V is TRBV10-3; D gene unclear. Germline CDR1 reads ENHRY; CDR2 reads SYGVKD. Trimming removed 9 bases from V and 0 bases from J, with 12 bases in between. CDR3 size: 15 residues. DNA for the CDR3: TGTGCCATTCAAACAGAGGCCTCCTATAATTCACCCCTCCACTTT. Residues: CAIQTEASYNSPLHF.

The chain uses TRBV5-5 and TRBJ2-1, with D tentatively TRBD2 (6 bases). Deletions cut 4 bases from V and 7 bases from J, with 15 bases between. The CDR3 runs to 14 residues. The V gene's germline CDR1 is SGHKS and CDR2 YYEKEE (reference sequence). As DNA, the CDR3 is TGTGCCAGCAGCCTGTCACGACGGGAGAATGAGCAGTTCTTC. It translates to CASSLSRRENEQFF.

J is TRBJ1-1 and V is TRBV7-9, with a tentative D call TRBD1 (6 bases). There are 15 residues in the CDR3. Germline CDR1 SEHNR, CDR2 FQNEAQ (reference sequence). Deletions cut 0 bases from V and 4 bases from J, with 12 bases between. CDR3 sequence: CASSLALGARTEAFF. The DNA for the CDR3 is TGTGCCAGCAGCTTAGCGCTGGGGGCTCGCACTGAAGCTTTCTTT.

This chain joins TRBV28 and TRBJ2-7; 8 nucleotides line up with TRBD1. The CDR3 is 18 amino acids. V shed 5 bases, J shed 6 bases, and the junction held 21 bases outside the gene matches. Per germline, CDR1 MDHEN and CDR2 SYDVKM. CDR3: CASSTWTGTTQGRSEQYF. The DNA of the CDR3 is TGTGCCAGCAGTACCTGGACAGGGACGACACAGGGACGTAGCGAGCAGTACTTC.

The chain joins TRBV5-1 to TRBJ2-1; TRBD1 or TRBD2 may be the D gene (5 bases each). This CDR3 contains 14 residues. Germline lookup yields CDR1 SGHRS and CDR2 YFSETQ. Trimming took off 7 bases at V and 4 bases at J, with 15 bases between the two ends. The CDR3 nucleotides are TGCGCCAGCGGCCGGGACGGTGCTTACAATGAGCAGTTCTTC. It translates to CASGRDGAYNEQFF.

This clone appeared a single time. The chain carries TRBV19 and TRBJ2-5; tentatively, D is TRBD1 (5 bases). The CDR3 has 13 residues. The ends were cut back, 5 bases at V and 11 bases at J, with 18 bases in the middle. Germline V gene data show CDR1 as LNHDA and CDR2 as SQIVND (reference sequence). In nucleotides, the CDR3 is TGTGCCAGTAGTCTAGTCGTAACAGGTCAGCAGTACTTC. This translates into CASSLVVTGQQYF.

This clone has just one count. The chain recombines TRBV28 with TRBJ2-7; 7 bases match TRBD2. In germline, CDR1 is MDHEN, CDR2 SYDVKM. The CDR3 runs to 15 residues. The V and J ends lost 4 bases and 0 bases, in that order; junction bases with no gene match: 6. CDR3 in DNA: TGTGCCAGCAGTTCCCTAGCGGATAGCTCCTACGAGCAGTACTTC. Protein product: CASSSLADSSYEQYF.

This chain connects TRBV21-1 to TRBJ2-1; the table's D call TRBD1 went unverified against the DNA. TRBV21-1 is a recognized pseudogene. The CDR3 is 17 residues long. CDR3 nucleotides: TGTGCCAGCAGCGAAAGGGCTGACAGAAGCTCCTACAATGAGCAGTTCTTC. Protein: CASSERADRSSYNEQFF.

The rearrangement links TRBV27 to TRBJ2-3; D remains unclear. This CDR3 has 15 residues. CDR1 and CDR2 (germline): MNHEY, SMNVEV (reference sequence). The ends were cut back, 6 bases at V and 0 bases at J, with 13 bases in the middle. The CDR3 sequence: CASSLNWRSTDTQYF. The CDR3 DNA reads TGTGCCAGCAGCCTTAACTGGCGTAGCACAGATACGCAGTATTTT.

The gene calls are TRBV7-2 and TRBJ2-7; D might be TRBD2 (5 bases). V was shortened by 4 bases and J by 5 bases, with 15 bases between the two germline ends. Per the germline V gene, CDR1 is SGHTA and CDR2 is FQGNSA. The CDR3 contains 14 residues. Here the CDR3 reads CASSYDPRGDEQYF. The CDR3 bases are TGTGCCAGCAGCTACGACCCCCGGGGTGACGAGCAGTACTTC.

V gene TRBV7-9 combines with J gene TRBJ2-5; no clear D. Germline CDR1 is SEHNR and CDR2 is FQNEAQ (reference sequence). V lost 0 bases and J 2 bases, leaving 7 bases between the germline ends. The CDR3 runs to 14 residues. The CDR3 sequence: CASSLAVLQETQYF. In DNA form, the CDR3 reads TGTGCCAGCAGCTTAGCGGTCCTACAAGAGACCCAGTACTTC.

The chain joins TRBV18 to TRBJ2-3, with TRBD2 matching 11 bases. Germline CDR1 and CDR2: KGHSH and LQKENI. V shed 4 bases, J shed 4 bases, and the junction held 13 bases outside the gene matches. CDR3 size: 18 residues. The CDR3 sequence: CASSRDIKTSGGADTQYF. The CDR3 region has the DNA TGTGCCAGCTCACGAGACATAAAAACTAGCGGGGGCGCAGATACGCAGTATTTT. Full variable domain (missing parts from reference TRBV18 and TRBJ2-3): NAGVMQNPRHLVRRRGQEARLRCSPMKGHSHVYWYRQLPEEGLKFMVYLQKENIIDESGMPKERFSAEFPKEGPSILRIQQVVRGDSAAYFCASSRDIKTSGGADTQYFGPGTRLTVL.

The CDR3 nucleotides read TGTGCCAGCTCACCAGTTGACAATGAGCAGTTCTTC. Its protein is CASSPVDNEQFF. The V and J genes are TRBV18 and TRBJ2-1; D is ambiguous. This CDR3 has 12 amino acids. Deletions cut 2 bases from V and 5 bases from J, with 4 bases between. Looked up from germline, CDR1 is KGHSH and CDR2 is LQKENI.

The rearrangement uses TRBV5-5 and TRBJ2-1; 8 bases fit TRBD1. V lost 4 bases, J lost 0 bases, and 3 bases stayed unmatched. The germline CDR1 and CDR2 sequences are SGHKS and YYEKEE (reference sequence). The CDR3 consists of 15 residues. CDR3 sequence: CASSATGGSYNEQFF. CDR3 DNA sequence: TGTGCCAGCAGCGCAACAGGGGGCTCCTACAATGAGCAGTTCTTC.

For this clone: One junction end does not reproduce the germline sequence, and a read error may be involved. This chain connects TRBV5-1 to TRBJ2-7; the D is unclear. The CDR3 runs to 12 residues. Germline CDR1 SGHRS, CDR2 YFSETQ. CDR3 in DNA: TGTGCCAGCAGCCCAAACTCCTACGAGCAGTACTTC. Amino acids: CASSPNSYEQYF.

CDR3 amino acids: CASSVRQGGYNEKLFF. The CDR3 DNA reads TGTGCCAGCAGCGTCCGACAGGGAGGGTATAATGAAAAACTGTTTTTT. V usage is TRBV9 and J usage is TRBJ1-4; the match to TRBD1 covers 7 bases. The junction had 8 bases not matched to a gene; V was cut back by 2 bases and J by 4 bases. Germline values: CDR1 SGDLS, CDR2 YYNGEE. The CDR3 spans 16 residues.

V is TRBV4-2 and J is TRBJ1-6; D is unresolved. Germline V gives CDR1 LGHNA, CDR2 YNFKEQ. Trimming removed 3 bases from V and 11 bases from J, with 11 bases in between. The CDR3 covers 13 residues. CDR3: CASSQKGGTPLHF. The CDR3 coding sequence is TGTGCCAGCAGCCAGAAGGGTGGTACACCCCTCCACTTT.